This T cell receptor beta chain was profiled in a study of identical twins. Regarding the study as a whole: Among out-of-frame alpha sequences shared by twins, low generation probability occurred in excess. Whereas memory repertoires showed no such difference, abundant cord blood beta clonotypes carried fewer insertions.

Germline V CDR1 and CDR2: MNHEY, SVGEGT. With V trimmed by 6 bases and J by 3 bases, 8 bases remained unmatched. The CDR3 spans 14 residues. This clonotype was picked up a small number of times. Its antigen remains unknown. TCRdb recomputed calls from the 5' RACE reads with MiXCR, one row per CDR3 protein. The table shows more than 1.5 million distinct CDR3 sequences, with about 31% occurring only once. Healthy Caucasians alone served as donors. J is TRBJ2-7 and V is TRBV6-2 or TRBV6-3; 7 positions agree with TRBD2. The sample comprised cord blood. This receptor was obtained from a newborn girl in good health. The CDR3 region has the DNA TGTGCCAGCAGGACTCTAGCGGTGAACTACGAGCAGTACTTC. Amino acid sequence: CASRTLAVNYEQYF.